This T cell receptor beta chain is from a study of blood T cell repertoires in COVID-19. Study-level information: Samples taken during acute and convalescent COVID-19 were collected in the United States, Italy and Spain.

In the study's own analysis: Reference gene primer amplification gave nucleated cell count estimates. Repertoires were generated with immunoSEQ multiplex PCR, while TCRdb's copy carries only in-frame clones and drops some. V and J calls and clone size are copied from that table; D and trimming were computed from the DNA. The sample holds approximately 290,000 clones, 80% to 95% seen once. The germline CDR1 and CDR2 sequences are SQVTM and ANQGSEA. This CDR3 spans 15 amino acids. V shed 6 bases and J 4 bases; nucleotides not matched to a gene: 6. Material: PBMCs or T cells enriched from blood (not recorded which). The sequence came from a woman younger than 45 who had recovered from COVID-19. The chain uses TRBV29-1 and TRBJ2-3, with 14 bases identical to TRBD2. Here the CDR3 reads CSVAGTSGGPDTQYF. The CDR3 DNA reads as TGCAGCGTCGCTGGGACTAGCGGGGGCCCAGATACGCAGTATTTT.